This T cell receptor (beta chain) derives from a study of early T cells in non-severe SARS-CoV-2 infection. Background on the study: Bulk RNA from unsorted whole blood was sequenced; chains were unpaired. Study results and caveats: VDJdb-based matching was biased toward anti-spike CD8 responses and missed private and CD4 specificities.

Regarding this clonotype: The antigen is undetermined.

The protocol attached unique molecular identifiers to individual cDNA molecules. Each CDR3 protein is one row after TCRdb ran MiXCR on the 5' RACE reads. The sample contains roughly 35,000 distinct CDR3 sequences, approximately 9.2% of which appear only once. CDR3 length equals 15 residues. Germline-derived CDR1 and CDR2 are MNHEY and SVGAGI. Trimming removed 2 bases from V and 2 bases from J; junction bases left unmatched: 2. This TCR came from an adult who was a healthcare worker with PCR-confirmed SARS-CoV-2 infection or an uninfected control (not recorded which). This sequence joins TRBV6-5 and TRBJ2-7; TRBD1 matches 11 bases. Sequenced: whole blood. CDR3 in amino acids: CASSYRDRGTYEQYF. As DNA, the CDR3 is TGTGCCAGCAGTTACCGGGACAGGGGGACCTACGAGCAGTACTTC.